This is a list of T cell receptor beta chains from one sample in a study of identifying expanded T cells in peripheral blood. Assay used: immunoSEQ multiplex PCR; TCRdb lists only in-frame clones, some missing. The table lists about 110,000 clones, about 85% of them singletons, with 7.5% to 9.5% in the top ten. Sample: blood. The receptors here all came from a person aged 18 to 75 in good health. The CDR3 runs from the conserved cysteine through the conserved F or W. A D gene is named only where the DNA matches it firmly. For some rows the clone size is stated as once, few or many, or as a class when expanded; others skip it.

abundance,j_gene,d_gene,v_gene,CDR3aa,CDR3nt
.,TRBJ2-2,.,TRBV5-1,CASRRRVEEELFF,TGCGCCAGCAGACGAAGAGTGGAGGAAGAGCTGTTTTTT
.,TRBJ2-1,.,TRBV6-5,CASARGRPPQGKQFF,TGTGCCAGTGCACGAGGCAGGCCACCCCAGGGAAAGCAGTTCTTC
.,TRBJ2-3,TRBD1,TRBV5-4,CASSSRQGPDTQYF,TGTGCCAGCAGCTCCAGACAGGGCCCAGATACGCAGTATTTT
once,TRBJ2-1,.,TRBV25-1,CASSEAASLDEQFF,TGTGCCAGCAGTGAAGCGGCCTCTTTAGATGAGCAGTTCTTC
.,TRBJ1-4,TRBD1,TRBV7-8,CASSHGQGNEKLFF,TGTGCCAGCAGCCACGGACAGGGGAATGAAAAACTGTTTTTT
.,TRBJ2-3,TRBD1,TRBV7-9,CASSFGQGYFTDTQYF,TGTGCCAGCAGCTTCGGACAGGGCTACTTCACAGATACGCAGTATTTT
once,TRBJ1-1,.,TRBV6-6,CASSPKSEAFF,TGTGCCAGCAGCCCGAAATCCGAAGCTTTCTTT
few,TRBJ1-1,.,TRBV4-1,CASSQEGHMNTEAFF,TGCGCCAGCAGCCAAGAGGGCCACATGAACACTGAAGCTTTCTTT
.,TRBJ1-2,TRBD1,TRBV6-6,CASSPTGVGYTF,TGTGCCAGCAGCCCGACAGGGGTTGGCTACACCTTC
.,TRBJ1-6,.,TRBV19,CASSIGTGNNSPLHF,TGTGCCAGTAGTATAGGAACGGGGAATAATTCACCCCTCCACTTT
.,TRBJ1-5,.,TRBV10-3,CAISESGASRGQPQHF,TGTGCCATCAGTGAATCGGGGGCTAGTCGCGGACAGCCCCAGCATTTT
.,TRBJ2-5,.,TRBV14,CASSHGETQYF,TGTGCCAGCAGCCACGGGGAGACCCAGTACTTC
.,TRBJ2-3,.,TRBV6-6,CASKEGGTDTQYF,TGTGCCAGCAAGGAGGGAGGCACAGATACGCAGTATTTT
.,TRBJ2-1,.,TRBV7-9,CASSLSGSSYNEQFF,TGTGCCAGCAGCTTATCCGGCTCCTCCTACAATGAGCAGTTCTTC
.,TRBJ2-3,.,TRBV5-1,CASSLVGNSQYF,TGCGCCAGCAGCTTGGTAGGTAACTCGCAGTATTTT
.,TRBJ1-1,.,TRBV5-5,CASSFSEYTEAFF,TGTGCCAGCAGCTTCTCCGAGTACACTGAAGCTTTCTTT
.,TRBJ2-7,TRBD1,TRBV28,CASRPGDRDSGEQYF,TGTGCCAGCAGGCCTGGGGACAGGGACAGTGGCGAGCAGTACTTC
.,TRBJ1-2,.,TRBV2,CASSERQGNYGYTF,TGTGCCAGCAGTGAGAGGCAGGGTAACTATGGCTACACCTTC
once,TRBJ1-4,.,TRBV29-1,CSVEDRADEKLFF,TGCAGCGTTGAAGATCGGGCGGATGAAAAACTGTTTTTT
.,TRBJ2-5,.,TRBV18,CASSPAGLLTQYF,TGTGCCAGCTCACCCGCCGGGCTCCTGACCCAGTACTTC
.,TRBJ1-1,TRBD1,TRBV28,CASRLRGREAEAFF,TGTGCCAGCCGCCTCAGGGGGCGAGAGGCTGAAGCTTTCTTT
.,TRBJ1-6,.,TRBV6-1,CASELGGPNSPLHF,TGTGCCAGCGAGTTGGGGGGACCCAATTCACCCCTCCACTTT
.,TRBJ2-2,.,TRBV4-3,CASSQDRGAVAGELFF,TGCGCCAGCAGCCAAGATAGGGGGGCGGTCGCCGGGGAGCTGTTTTTT
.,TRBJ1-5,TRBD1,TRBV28,CASSSDRVLNQPQHF,TGTGCCAGCAGTTCCGACAGGGTTTTGAATCAGCCCCAGCATTTT
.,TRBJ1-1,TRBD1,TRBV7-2,CASSLRTGGTEAFF,TGTGCCAGCAGCCTTAGGACAGGGGGCACTGAAGCTTTCTTT
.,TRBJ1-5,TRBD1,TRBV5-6,CASSYREGAGQPQHF,TGTGCCAGCAGCTACCGAGAGGGGGCGGGTCAGCCCCAGCATTTT
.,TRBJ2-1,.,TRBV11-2,CASSLGYAGGNYNEQFF,TGTGCCAGCAGCTTAGGCTATGCGGGCGGAAACTACAATGAGCAGTTCTTC
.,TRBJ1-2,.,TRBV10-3,CATRDRTDNYGYTF,TGTGCCACCCGAGACAGGACTGATAACTATGGCTACACCTTC
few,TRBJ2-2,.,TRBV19,CASRFLTDLTGELFF,TGTGCCAGTAGATTCCTGACGGATCTAACCGGGGAGCTGTTTTTT
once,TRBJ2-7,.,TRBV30,CAWIRFTGSYEQYF,TGTGCCTGGATAAGATTTACAGGGTCCTACGAGCAGTACTTC
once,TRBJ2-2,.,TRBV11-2,CASSLDPGELFF,TGTGCCAGCAGCTTAGATCCCGGGGAGCTGTTTTTT
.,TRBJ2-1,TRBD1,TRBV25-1,CATGTGGIDEQFF,TGTGCCACAGGGACAGGGGGTATAGATGAGCAGTTCTTC
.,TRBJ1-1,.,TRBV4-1,CASSQEVAGKAFF,TGCGCCAGCAGCCAAGAGGTAGCAGGGAAAGCTTTCTTT
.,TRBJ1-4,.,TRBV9,CASSPATNEKLFF,TGTGCCAGCAGCCCAGCAACTAATGAAAAACTGTTTTTT
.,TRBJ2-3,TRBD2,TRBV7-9,CASSPRRAGGEGDTQYF,TGTGCCAGCAGCCCCCGCCGCGCGGGGGGCGAAGGCGATACGCAGTATTTT
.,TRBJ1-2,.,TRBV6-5,CASTTDSNYGYTF,TGTGCCAGCACCACGGACAGTAACTATGGCTACACCTTC
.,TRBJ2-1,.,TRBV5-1,CASSSGVQTYNEQFF,TGCGCCAGCAGCTCGGGAGTCCAAACCTACAATGAGCAGTTCTTC
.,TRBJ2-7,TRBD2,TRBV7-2,CASSLASGRSYEQYF,TGTGCCAGCAGCTTGGCTAGCGGGAGATCCTACGAGCAGTACTTC
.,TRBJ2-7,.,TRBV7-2,CASSSSGTTYEQYF,TGTGCCAGCAGCTCCTCCGGGACAACCTACGAGCAGTACTTC
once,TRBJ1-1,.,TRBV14,CASSQDTNTEAFF,TGTGCCAGCAGCCAAGATACGAACACTGAAGCTTTCTTT
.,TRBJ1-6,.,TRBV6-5,CASSYDGRNNSPLHF,TGTGCCAGCAGTTACGATGGGAGGAATAATTCACCCCTCCACTTT